The 10 T cell receptor beta chains below all came from one sample that was sequenced in a study of T cell repertoires in cytomegalovirus infection. TCRdb reprocessed the reads via MiXCR and lists one record per CDR3 protein. The top ten hold 1.5% to 2% of the sample, which has roughly 250,000 distinct CDR3 sequences, 9% to 15% seen once. Material: PBMCs. All receptors derive from a human donor in good health (CMV status not recorded). Some clones in this sample may be carry-over from other donors' samples.

V and J are TRBV7-9 and TRBJ1-5; D not certain. The CDR3 consists of 14 residues. Trimming took 1 base from V and 7 from J, leaving 11 bases between them. Looked up from germline, CDR1 is SEHNR and CDR2 is FQNEAQ (reference sequence). The DNA of the CDR3 is TGTGCCAGCAGCTTAGGGTCCCTAGGGCAGCCCCAGCATTTT. Residues: CASSLGSLGQPQHF.

This clonotype was counted ten times or more. V is TRBV6-2 or TRBV6-3 and J is TRBJ1-5; D may be TRBD1 (6 bases). The germline V and J ends were trimmed by 5 bases and 6 bases, with 17 bases remaining between them. CDR1 and CDR2 from the germline V gene are MNHEY and SVGEGT. The CDR3 totals 15 residues. CDR3 amino acids: CASSLLPGEIQPQHF. Here the CDR3 DNA reads TGTGCCAGCAGTCTTCTCCCAGGGGAAATTCAGCCCCAGCATTTT.

In its sample, this clonotype was seen many times. J is TRBJ2-5 and V is TRBV7-6; D tentatively reads TRBD1 or TRBD2 (5 bases each). Trimming cost V 1 base and J 9 bases, with 21 bases left between them. The length of the CDR3 is 16 residues. Germline CDR1 SGHVS, CDR2 FNYEAQ. CDR3 sequence: CASSLGRLGAEEAQYF. The CDR3 region has the DNA TGTGCCAGCAGCTTAGGTCGGCTCGGGGCGGAGGAGGCCCAGTACTTC.

This chain connects TRBV29-1 to TRBJ2-1; possibly TRBD2 for D (6 bases). The CDR3 loop spans 12 amino acids. Trimming removed 4 bases from V and 6 bases from J, with 10 bases in between. Looked up from germline, CDR1 is SQVTM and CDR2 is ANQGSEA. CDR3 DNA: TGCAGCGTTGGGGGGGAAGGCAATGAGCAGTTCTTC. Residues: CSVGGEGNEQFF.

The chain has TRBV12-5 and TRBJ2-2; TRBD1 matches at 9 bases. The germline V gene encodes CDR1 LGHNT and CDR2 FRNRAP. V gave up 7 bases and J gave up 7 bases; unmatched junction bases: 7. The CDR3 consists of 14 residues. This CDR3 reads CASASGQGGGELFF. The CDR3 nucleotides read TGTGCTAGTGCTTCGGGACAGGGAGGCGGGGAGCTGTTTTTT.

The gene calls are TRBV10-3 and TRBJ2-2; D is possibly TRBD2 (5 bases). The germline CDR1 and CDR2 sequences are ENHRY and SYGVKD. The CDR3 has 12 amino acids. The V gene lost 6 bases and the J gene lost 9 bases, with 11 bases spanning the gap. CDR3 amino acids: CAIRSPGWELFF. In DNA form, the CDR3 reads TGTGCCATCAGGAGCCCGGGGTGGGAGCTGTTTTTT.

This clonotype has ten or more counts. This rearrangement joins TRBV7-3 to TRBJ1-5; TRBD1 is a possible D gene (5 bases). V gave up 5 bases and J gave up 5 bases, with 10 bases separating them. Germline V lookup: CDR1 SGHTA, CDR2 FQGTGA. This CDR3 contains 13 residues. The CDR3 coding sequence is TGTGCCAGCAGCGCGGGGACCTATCAGCCCCAGCATTTT. Translation: CASSAGTYQPQHF.

Ten or more counts support this clonotype. V gene TRBV7-2 combines with J gene TRBJ1-2; D not resolved. The V gene lost 1 base and the J gene lost 4 bases, with 7 bases spanning the gap. Per the germline V gene, CDR1 is SGHTA and CDR2 is FQGNSA. The CDR3 spans 13 residues. In nucleotides, the CDR3 is TGTGCCAGCAGCTTAGTCAGTTCCTATGGCTACACCTTC. Residues: CASSLVSSYGYTF.

This clonotype occurred a few times. The genes are TRBV2 and TRBJ1-5; D uncertain. Germline V gene data show CDR1 as SNHLY and CDR2 as FYNNEI. The CDR3 has 13 residues. V lost 7 bases, J lost 6 bases, and 13 bases lay in between. The CDR3 is CASILRGGQPQHF. DNA for the CDR3: TGTGCCAGCATACTAAGAGGAGGTCAGCCCCAGCATTTT.

This clonotype was seen only a few times. The chain combines TRBV7-9 with TRBJ2-5, with D perhaps matching TRBD2 (6 bases). Per the germline V gene, CDR1 is SEHNR and CDR2 is FQNEAQ (reference sequence). This CDR3 is built from 14 residues. Deletions cut 11 bases from V and 5 bases from J, with 21 bases between. CDR3: CASIEGGRGETQYF. The DNA for the CDR3 is TGTGCCTCCATCGAGGGAGGACGGGGGGAGACCCAGTACTTC.